This record looks at one T cell receptor beta chain sequence and its context. The sample is drawn from a study of blood T cell repertoires in COVID-19. As originally analysed: Estimation of nucleated cell counts was performed using reference gene primer amplification. The table came from immunoSEQ multiplex PCR; TCRdb's copy has only in-frame clones and leaves some out. The D gene and trimming were derived from the DNA, and the V and J assignments and clone size from that table. This sample carries about 89,000 clones, approximately 80% of them seen once, and the ten largest clones take approximately 6.3%. This sequence originates from a man aged 65-85 years with COVID-19, enrolled during active disease. Sample: peripheral blood.

CDR3 in amino acids: CASSSLGGKLSYEQYF. The CDR3 bases are TGTGCCAGCAGCTCCCTGGGCGGGAAACTCTCCTACGAGCAGTACTTC. The chain couples TRBV27 to TRBJ2-7; weak D call: TRBD2 (6 bases). The ends were cut back, 6 bases at V and 0 bases at J, with 18 bases in the middle. The CDR3 contains 16 residues. The germline gives CDR1 MNHEY, CDR2 SMNVEV (reference sequence).